The following is a T cell receptor beta chain sequence with its context. This clone turned up a few times. Its antigen is currently not known. No much larger clone exists at a distance of one base, and base qualities are not known. The CDR3 goes from the cysteine to the phenylalanine over 16 residues. The DNA shown is the 48-base CDR3, in frame from base 1. From a lookup of the germline V gene, CDR1 and CDR2 are MDHEN and SYDVKM. Clipping removes 5 bases from V and 1 base from J, with 9 as the unmatched junction base count. This record belongs to a study of blood T cell repertoires in COVID-19 (dated by TCRdb to between 2020 and 2021). In the study overall: Collaborator samples came from the United States, Italy and Spain and covered acute and convalescent phases of COVID-19. The material from the prospective study consisted of cDNA or gDNA derived from T cells, B-cell-depleted T cells, or PBMCs. Deeply sampled blood TCRbeta repertoires from subjects exposed to, actively infected with, or recovered from COVID-19 were included in the dataset. The repertoires were made available in a free public database intended to serve as a resource for research on the immune response to SARS-CoV-2. Samples were obtained from the ongoing ImmuneRACE study (first 160 participants) and from about 1,300 subjects provided by 6 global collaborators. Nearly every sample came with metadata listing a de-identified subject ID, COVID-19 status, age in years and sex. Where available, HLA class I and class II types were taken from metadata supplied by the sample provider and were not determined by assay-based typing.

The immunoSEQ Assay, a bias-controlled multiplex PCR, was used to amplify TCRbeta CDR3 regions from genomic DNA. The study's processing was this. Nucleated cell counts per sample were estimated from amplification of reference gene primers within the assay. Sequence reads were collapsed and filtered to measure the absolute abundance of every unique TCRbeta CDR3 rearrangement. For each sample, productive Simpson clonality was calculated as the square root of Simpson's diversity index across productive rearrangements. What TCRdb holds here is the immuneACCESS table cut down to in-frame rearrangements. Part of the clones is not present; checked against another copy, under half of the missing clones reflect an unresolved V gene, and the others are unexplained. D and trimming were read from the DNA, whereas the V and J calls and clone size are those reported in that table. Present in this sample are about 200,000 clones, around nine tenths of which were seen just once. In total, the top ten clones hold over 15% of the sample.

One collaborating source in Seattle enrolled patients during active infection and followed them longitudinally through the course of disease. Collaborating institutions collected whole blood in K2EDTA tubes following their own protocols. Collaborator samples were shipped for TCRbeta analysis as frozen whole blood, isolated PBMCs, or DNA extracted from either sample type. Overall results and qualifications from the work: The quantity of clinical and demographic metadata differed by source and by participant and was supplied without curation.

The sequencing sample was made of peripheral blood. The source of this sequence is a man in his fifties with COVID-19, enrolled during active disease. The rearranged segments are TRBV28 and TRBJ1-2, and 8 junction bases match TRBD1. DNA sequence: TGTGCCAGCAGTAATACCGGGACAGGACTTAACTATGGCTACACCTTC. Its translation reads: CASSNTGTGLNYGYTF.